The clone carrying this T cell receptor (beta chain) was counted at least ten times. Its antigen is unidentified. Its ends do not fully match the called genes, so a read error is possible. The CDR3 loop spans 12 amino acids. Unique molecular identifiers were incorporated into the prepared TCRbeta library. TCRdb reanalysed the PCR reads using MiXCR and keeps one entry per CDR3 protein. The sample gives 780,000 or so distinct CDR3 sequences, approximately 15% of which show up once; around 5.3% is in the top ten. The sample is drawn from a study of T-cell reconstitution after alpha-beta-depleted transplantation in children. Study findings and constraints: From surviving recipient T cells and thymic progenitors came the high day-60 TCRbeta diversity observed in some patients. One year after transplant, T-cell counts and diversity came mostly from newly produced T cells. About two months after transplant, alpha-beta T cells reportedly came from several hundred expanded graft clones.

The chain is built from TRBV12-3 or TRBV12-4 and TRBJ1-5; D is unresolved. The origin of this receptor is a male patient younger than 18 who had a stem cell transplant for acute lymphoblastic leukemia, so the T cells may come from the graft donor. Sequenced material: PBMCs, mostly from graft donor cells, taken 360 days after TCRalphabeta/CD19-depleted stem cell transplant. The DNA for the CDR3 is TGTGCCAGCAGCTTAGTAAACCAGCCCCAGCATTTT. Amino acids: CASSLVNQPQHF.